This TCR beta chain is drawn from a study of blood T cell repertoires in COVID-19. Method: immunoSEQ multiplex PCR; TCRdb's copy keeps in-frame clones and lacks some. The sample has tens of thousands of clones, roughly 86% seen once. The receptor's source is a human donor with active COVID-19. The donor label of this sample is uncertain. The specimen was peripheral blood.

CDR3 protein: CASSFSRDLLGTEAFF. CDR3 DNA: TGTGCCAGCAGCTTCTCCAGGGATTTACTCGGCACTGAAGCTTTCTTT. The rearrangement links TRBV11-2 to TRBJ1-1; D might be TRBD1 (5 bases). The CDR3 covers 16 residues. The V and J ends lost 3 bases and 4 bases respectively, with 18 bases between them. CDR1 and CDR2 from the germline V gene are SGHAT and FQNNGV.